The clone carrying this TCR beta chain was counted many times. This sample was taken from a study of CD8+CD57+ T cells in acquired aplastic anemia. The CDR3 contains 16 residues. V was pared by 4 bases and J by 3 bases, with 18 bases between. CDR1 LGHNA and CDR2 YNFKEQ come from the germline V gene. TCR beta VDJ and CDR3 profiling used genomic DNA as template. TCRdb recomputed calls from the reads with MiXCR, one row per CDR3 protein. The sample has roughly 190,000 distinct CDR3 sequences, around 59% seen once. The V and J genes are TRBV4-2 and TRBJ1-2, with a tentative D call TRBD1 (6 bases). Sequenced material: sorted CD4+, CD8+, or CD8+CD57+ T cells (not recorded which) from PBMCs. This sequence was found in a human donor in good health, serving as a control. This chain's CDR3 is CASSPGAGGGHYGYTF. The CDR3 coding sequence is TGTGCCAGCAGCCCAGGGGCGGGTGGAGGGCACTATGGCTACACCTTC.